These 8 T cell receptor beta chains share one sample of origin, sequenced in a study of CD8 T cells in ankylosing spondylitis (dated by TCRdb to 2016 to 2017). For these TCRs, the target antigens are not known. Findings and caveats that apply to the study as a whole: Blood from ankylosing spondylitis patients appeared to be characterized by a TCR beta motif composed of eight highly homologous amino acid variants.

The library was built by means of 5' RACE. The sample was run on an Illumina HiSeq 2500. TCRdb took the public reads, trimmed them with fastp at Q25, ran MiXCR for clone calling and kept in-frame beta chains. Duplicate CDR3 protein sequences are folded into a single record with the most common DNA and genes. The sample profile shows a few hundred thousand distinct CDR3 sequences; 7% to 9% of them were found once. About 14% of the sample goes to the ten largest clones. The sequencing sample was made of blood, either unsorted or a sorted T cell fraction (not recorded which). Receptors were obtained from a male donor with ankylosing spondylitis.

This clonotype was recorded a few times. The rearrangement joins TRBV11-3 to TRBJ2-4; tentative D call: TRBD2 (6 bases). The CDR3 runs to 14 residues. V shed 1 base and J shed 8 bases, with 12 bases lying between them. Germline V gives CDR1 SGHNT, CDR2 YENEEA. The CDR3 loop reads CASSLGRSGDIQYF. The CDR3, as DNA: TGTGCCAGCAGCTTAGGCCGGTCGGGGGACATTCAGTACTTC.

Only a few counts were recorded for this clonotype. V usage is TRBV9 and J usage is TRBJ2-3; weak D call: TRBD2 (6 bases). The V end was cut by 2 bases, the J end by 4 bases, with 11 bases between. Germline loops: CDR1 SGDLS, CDR2 YYNGEE. The CDR3 is made up of 14 amino acids. The CDR3 protein is CASSVGGTPDTQYF. The CDR3 coding sequence is TGTGCCAGCAGCGTTGGGGGGACCCCAGATACGCAGTATTTT.

This clonotype was counted many times. The chain combines TRBV6-2 or TRBV6-3 with TRBJ2-1; 7 bases match TRBD2. With 7 bases clipped from V and 5 bases from J, the junction kept 8 bases outside the gene matches. The CDR3 covers 14 residues. CDR1 and CDR2 from the germline V gene are MNHEY and SVGEGT. The CDR3 DNA reads TGTGCCAGCACCACTCGACGGGGGGACAATGAGCAGTTCTTC. Translated: CASTTRRGDNEQFF.

V gene TRBV27 combines with J gene TRBJ1-1, with a possible D match to TRBD1 (6 bases). V shed 0 bases and J shed 7 bases, with 6 bases lying between them. The CDR3 sequence is 12 residues long. Germline CDR1 is MNHEY and CDR2 is SMNVEV (reference sequence). CDR3 loop: CASSLSQGEAFF. CDR3 nucleotide sequence: TGTGCCAGCAGTTTATCACAGGGTGAAGCTTTCTTT.

The sample holds one count of this clonotype. The chain employs TRBV7-9 and TRBJ2-5; D remains ambiguous. The CDR3 covers 15 residues. The V end lost 5 bases, the J end lost 6 bases, and 19 bases lay between the germline ends. Germline V lookup: CDR1 SEHNR, CDR2 FQNEAQ (reference sequence). The CDR3 DNA follows: TGTGCCAGCAGCGACGATGGCAGGTCAAGAAAGACCCAGTACTTC. Translated: CASSDDGRSRKTQYF.

The chain employs TRBV5-5 and TRBJ2-7, with TRBD1 identical over 7 bases. CDR3 length equals 16 residues. CDR1 and CDR2 (germline): SGHKS, YYEKEE (reference sequence). J gave up 0 bases and V 4 bases, and 10 bases lay outside the gene matches. The CDR3: CASSRTGTALSYEQYF. CDR3 sequence (DNA): TGTGCCAGCAGCCGGACCGGGACAGCTCTCTCCTACGAGCAGTACTTC.

At least ten counts were recorded for this clonotype. V gene TRBV28 combines with J gene TRBJ2-3; 8 nucleotides agree with TRBD2. Trimming removed 3 bases from V and 5 bases from J; junction bases left unmatched: 13. This CDR3 region has 17 residues. Looked up from germline, CDR1 is MDHEN and CDR2 is SYDVKM. In DNA, the CDR3 is TGTGCCAGCAGTTTGTTGTCCCCGGGAGGGCAGGGAGATACGCAGTATTTT. This codes for CASSLLSPGGQGDTQYF.

The sample holds a few counts of this clonotype. The genes are TRBV12-3 or TRBV12-4 and TRBJ2-2, with 11 bases matching TRBD2. J was trimmed by 6 bases and V by 5 bases; bases with no gene match: 11. The CDR3 loop spans 17 amino acids. CDR3 bases: TGTGCCAGCAGTCCCCCGGTACTAGCGGGAGTCTCCGGGGAGCTGTTTTTT. Protein product: CASSPPVLAGVSGELFF.